This T cell receptor beta chain was profiled in a study of OX40 agonist ivuxolimab in advanced cancers. The overall study: Partial responses occurred in Three dose-escalation patients, one with hepatocellular carcinoma and two with cutaneous melanoma. Notes on the study in general: At 0.1 to 3.0 mg/kg, clonal expansion of CD4+ and CD8+ blood T cells had occurred by week 6. On average, CD8+ T cells had more expanded clones than CD4+.

Blood specimens came from baseline, cycle 4 day 1, and cycle 7 day 1. The data were produced by immunoSEQ multiplex PCR, yet TCRdb's version contains in-frame clones alone and is incomplete. The table includes tens of thousands of clones, 65% to 85% detected once. A word on this clone: The antigen remains undetermined.

This receptor was taken from an adult with an advanced solid tumor such as melanoma, head and neck, liver or kidney cancer. Sequencing used CD4+ or CD8+ T cells sorted from blood, obtained in a trial of the OX40 agonist ivuxolimab.

CDR3 coding DNA: TGTGCCAGCAGCTCTCATCGCCAGGGGCTTCAACAAGCAGATACGCAGTATTTT. This translates into CASSSHRQGLQQADTQYF. The genes are TRBV13 and TRBJ2-3, with a weak D call TRBD1 (6 bases). The germline CDR1 and CDR2 sequences are PRHDT and FYEKMQ (reference sequence). The CDR3 totals 18 residues. Deletions cut 4 bases from V and 4 bases from J, with 24 bases between. The full variable domain, its missing parts supplied by reference TRBV13 and TRBJ2-3, is AAGVIQSPRHLIKEKRETATLKCYPIPRHDTVYWYQQGPGQDPQFLISFYEKMQSDKGSIPDRFSAQQFSDYHSELNMSSLELGDSALYFCASSSHRQGLQQADTQYFGPGTRLTVL.